This note documents a single T cell receptor beta chain sequence. This CDR3 region has 16 residues. Germline V lookup: CDR1 LGHNA, CDR2 YSLEER. Trimming took off 0 bases at V and 2 bases at J, with 14 bases between the two ends. The sample originates from a study of blood T cell repertoires in COVID-19. Background on the study: The study drew acute and convalescent COVID-19 samples from the United States, Italy and Spain. From T cells, B-cell-depleted T cells, or PBMCs came the material, which was cDNA or gDNA.

Authors' methods: Estimates of nucleated cell counts were drawn from the amplification of reference gene primers. Sequencing was performed with immunoSEQ multiplex PCR; in TCRdb, only in-frame clones are kept and a portion is missing. V and J calls and clone size are given by that table; D and trimming were obtained from the DNA. Altogether about 99,000 clones are present, around 83% being singletons, with the ten largest covering 3.3%. The clonotype originates from a woman of 80 years or more with active or convalescent COVID-19. The sample comprised peripheral blood. This sequence joins TRBV4-3 and TRBJ2-7, with a possible D match to TRBD2 (6 bases). The CDR3 sequence: CASSQDRRGGTYEQYF. The CDR3 nucleotides are TGCGCCAGCAGCCAAGATAGGCGGGGAGGAACCTACGAGCAGTACTTC.